This T cell receptor (beta chain) was recorded in a study of radiotherapy plus CTLA-4 blockade in lung cancer. The wider study: Among all patients, 18% showed objective responses, while roughly 34% had disease control. Study-wide results and caveats: Expansion in blood of tumor-derived TCR clones was seen after radiotherapy plus ipilimumab. Increased serum interferon-beta after radiation also reportedly predicted response strongly.

Measured with immunoSEQ multiplex PCR; TCRdb has only the in-frame clones, and not every one. The sample consists of tens of thousands of clones, 77% of them appearing once. Notes on this clone: What it binds is unknown.

This CDR3 comprises 12 residues. CDR1 and CDR2 from the germline V gene are SGHTA and FQGNSA. In chemo-refractory metastatic non-small-cell lung cancer, patients got ipilimumab CTLA-4 blockade together with focal radiation. This TCR came from a human donor with non-small cell lung cancer whose response to radiotherapy plus ipilimumab could not be evaluated. The rearrangement joins TRBV7-2 to TRBJ2-5; D is perhaps TRBD2 (5 bases). The J call may be incorrect, as the DNA end agrees better with TRBJ2-7. Sequenced material: peripheral blood, taken from a patient treated with radiotherapy plus ipilimumab. The DNA of the CDR3 is TGTGCCAGCAGGGAGGTCAACTACGAGCAGTACTTC. This translates into CASREVNYEQYF.